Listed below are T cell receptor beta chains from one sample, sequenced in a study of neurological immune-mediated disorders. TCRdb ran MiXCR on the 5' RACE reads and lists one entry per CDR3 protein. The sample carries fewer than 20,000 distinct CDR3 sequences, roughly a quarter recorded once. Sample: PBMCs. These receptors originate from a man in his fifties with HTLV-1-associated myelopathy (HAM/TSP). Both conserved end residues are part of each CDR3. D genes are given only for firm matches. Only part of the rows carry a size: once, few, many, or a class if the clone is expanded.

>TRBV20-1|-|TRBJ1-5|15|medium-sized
TGCAGTGCCAAAGGGCAGGGTGGGGGCAATCAGCCCCAGCATTTT
CSAKGQGGGNQPQHF
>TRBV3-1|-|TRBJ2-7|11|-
TGTGCCAGCAGCCACCACTACGATCAGTACTTC
CASSHHYDQYF
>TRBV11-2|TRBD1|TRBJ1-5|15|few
TGTGCCAGCAGCTTGGGACAGGGGCCCAATCAGCCCCAGCATTTT
CASSLGQGPNQPQHF
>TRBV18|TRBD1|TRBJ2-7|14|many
TGTGCCAGCTCACTAGGGACAGGGACCCGGGAGCAGTACTTC
CASSLGTGTREQYF
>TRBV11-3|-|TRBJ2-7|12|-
TGTGCCAGCGGGGGTCTCTCCTACGAGCAGTACTTC
CASGGLSYEQYF
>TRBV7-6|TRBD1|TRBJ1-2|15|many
TGTGCCAGCAGCTTAGGGACAGGGGATCCCTATGGCTACACCTTC
CASSLGTGDPYGYTF
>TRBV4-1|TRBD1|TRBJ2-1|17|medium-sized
TGCGCCAGCAGCCAAAACCTAGGACAGGGGATCTACAATGAGCAGTTCTTC
CASSQNLGQGIYNEQFF
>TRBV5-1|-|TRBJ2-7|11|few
TGCGCCAGCAGCTTGAATCGGGAGCAGTACTTC
CASSLNREQYF
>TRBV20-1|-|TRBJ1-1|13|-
TGCAGTGCTGCAGGTGGGGGGAACACTGAAGCTTTCTTT
CSAAGGGNTEAFF
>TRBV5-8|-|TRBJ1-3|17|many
TGTGCCAGCAGCTTACGGACACACACTCGCCAGGGAAACACCATATATTTT
CASSLRTHTRQGNTIYF
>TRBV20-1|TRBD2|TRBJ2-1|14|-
TGCAGTGCCAGACCGGGACTAGCCGTCAATGAGCAGTTCTTC
CSARPGLAVNEQFF
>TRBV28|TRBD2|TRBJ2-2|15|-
TGTGCCAGCAGTTTCCTAGCGGGGGGTCCCGGGGAGCTGTTTTTT
CASSFLAGGPGELFF
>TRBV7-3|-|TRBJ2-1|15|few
TGTGCCAGCAGCTTAGGAGACCCTGCCTACAATGAGCAGTTCTTC
CASSLGDPAYNEQFF
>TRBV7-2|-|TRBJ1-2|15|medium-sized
TGTGCCAGCAGCTTAGCGAGGAGGCAGACCTATGGCTACACCTTC
CASSLARRQTYGYTF
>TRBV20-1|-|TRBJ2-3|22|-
-
CSAVSLGGYEQYFGPSTDTQYF
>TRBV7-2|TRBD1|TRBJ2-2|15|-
TGTGCCAGCAGTCGGGACAGGGGGTTCACCGGGGAGCTGTTTTTT
CASSRDRGFTGELFF
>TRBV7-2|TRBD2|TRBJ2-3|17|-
TGTGCCAGCAGCTCAGGGACTAGCGGGGGCGACACAGATACGCAGTATTTT
CASSSGTSGGDTDTQYF
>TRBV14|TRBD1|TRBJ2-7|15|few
TGTGCCAGCAGCCAAGTATGGACAGGCCCCTACGAGCAGTACTTC
CASSQVWTGPYEQYF
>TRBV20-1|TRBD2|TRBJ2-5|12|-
TGCAGTGCCCGGACTAGCGGAGAGACCCAGTACTTC
CSARTSGETQYF
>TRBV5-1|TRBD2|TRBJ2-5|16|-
TGCGCCAGCAGCTTCGGCGGGGGGCTTCCTCAAGAGACCCAGTACTTC
CASSFGGGLPQETQYF
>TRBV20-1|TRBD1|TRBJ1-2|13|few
TGCAGTGCTGGCCGACAGGGGGCGACTGGCTACACCTTC
CSAGRQGATGYTF
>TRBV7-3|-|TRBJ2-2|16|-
TGTGCCAGCAGCCTAGGGGTAGCGTCAAATACCGGGGAGCTGTTTTTT
CASSLGVASNTGELFF
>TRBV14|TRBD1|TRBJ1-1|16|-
TGTGCCAGCAGCCTAGATCCCGGACAGGGGGCCTCTGAAGCTTTCTTT
CASSLDPGQGASEAFF
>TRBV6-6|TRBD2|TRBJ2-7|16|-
TGTGCCAGCAGTCCCGGGACTAGCCGTTACACCTACGAGCAGTACTTC
CASSPGTSRYTYEQYF
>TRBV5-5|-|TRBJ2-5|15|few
TGTGCCAGCAGCTTCCTCACTTGGTACCAAGAGACCCAGTACTTC
CASSFLTWYQETQYF
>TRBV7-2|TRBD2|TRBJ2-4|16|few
TGTGCCAGCAGCTTACCCGCGGGGACTAGCGGAAACATTCAGTACTTC
CASSLPAGTSGNIQYF
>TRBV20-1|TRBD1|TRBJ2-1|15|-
TGCAGTGTTAGGGCTGACAGGGTAGCCTACAATGAGCAGTTCTTC
CSVRADRVAYNEQFF
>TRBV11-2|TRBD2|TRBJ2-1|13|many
TGTGCCAGCAGCTTAGGAACTAGCGGGGTGCAGTTCTTC
CASSLGTSGVQFF
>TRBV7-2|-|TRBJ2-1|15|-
TGTGCCAGCAGCTTAGCGACAGGAAAATACAATGAGCAGTTCTTC
CASSLATGKYNEQFF
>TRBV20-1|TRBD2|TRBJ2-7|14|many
TGCAGTGCCGTTGGGACTACCAGCTCCTACGAGCAGTACTTC
CSAVGTTSSYEQYF
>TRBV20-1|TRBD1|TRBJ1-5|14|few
TGCAGTGCCGTGGACAGGGGTAGCAATCAGCCCCAGCATTTT
CSAVDRGSNQPQHF
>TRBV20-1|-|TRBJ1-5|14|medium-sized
TGCAGTGCGGCCCCCACAGGGTCCCAACAGCCCCAGCATTTT
CSAAPTGSQQPQHF
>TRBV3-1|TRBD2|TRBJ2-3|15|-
TGTGCCAGCAGCCCCGGGACTGGGGGGGTAGATACGCAGTATTTT
CASSPGTGGVDTQYF
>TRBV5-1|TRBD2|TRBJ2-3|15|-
TGCGCCAGCAGCCCCACGGGGACTAGCGCAGATACGCAGTATTTT
CASSPTGTSADTQYF
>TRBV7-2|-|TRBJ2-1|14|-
TGTGCCAGCAGCTTAGCCTGTCAGGGTGCCGCGCAGTTCTTC
CASSLACQGAAQFF
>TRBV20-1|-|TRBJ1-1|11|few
TGCAGTGCTAGAGATCAACCTGAAGCTTTCTTT
CSARDQPEAFF
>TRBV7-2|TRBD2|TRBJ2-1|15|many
TGTGCCAGCAGCTTAGCACTAGCGGGAGTGGGTGAGCAGTTCTTC
CASSLALAGVGEQFF
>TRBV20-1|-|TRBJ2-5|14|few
TGCAGTGCTCCAGAAATGGGAGCACAAGAGACCCAGTACTTC
CSAPEMGAQETQYF
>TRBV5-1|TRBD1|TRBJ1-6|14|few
TGCGCCAGTTCCCGACAGGGGAGGGATTCACCCCTCCACTTT
CASSRQGRDSPLHF
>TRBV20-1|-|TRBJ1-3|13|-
TGCAGTGCTAGTCCAGGGTCTGGAAACACCATATATTTT
CSASPGSGNTIYF
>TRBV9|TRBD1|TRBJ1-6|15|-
TGTGCCAGTAGCGCGGGACAGGGGGGTAATTCACCCCTCCACTTT
CASSAGQGGNSPLHF
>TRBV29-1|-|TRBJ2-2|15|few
TGCAGCGTTGTTTTAGGGCAGCTAAACACCGGGGAGCTGTTTTTT
CSVVLGQLNTGELFF
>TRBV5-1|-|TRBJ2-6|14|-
TGCGCCAGCAGCTCCGGACAGCCTGGACAAATCTTGACTTTC
CASSSGQPGQILTF
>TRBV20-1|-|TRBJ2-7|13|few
TGCAGTGCTAGAGATTTGGCCCCCTTGGAGCAGTACTTC
CSARDLAPLEQYF
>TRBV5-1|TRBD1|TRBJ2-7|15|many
TGCGCCAGCAGCAGAAGGACAGGGGACTCCTACGAGCAGTACTTC
CASSRRTGDSYEQYF
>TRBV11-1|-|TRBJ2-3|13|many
TGTGCCAGCAGCTCCATCTCCACAGATACGCAGTATTTT
CASSSISTDTQYF
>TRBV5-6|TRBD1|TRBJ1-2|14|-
TGTGCCAGCAGAGGGATGACAGGGGGCTATGGCTACACCTTC
CASRGMTGGYGYTF
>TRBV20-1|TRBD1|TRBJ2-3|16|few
TGCAGTGCTAGCCCCGCGGACAGGCTGAGCACAGATACGCAGTATTTT
CSASPADRLSTDTQYF
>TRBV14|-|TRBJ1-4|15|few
TGTGCCAGCAGCCGGGCAGGGGTACAGGGTGAAAAACTGTTTTTT
CASSRAGVQGEKLFF
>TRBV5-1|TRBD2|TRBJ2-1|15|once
TGCGCCAGCAGCTTGGGACTAGCGGGAGACAATGAGCAGTTCTTC
CASSLGLAGDNEQFF
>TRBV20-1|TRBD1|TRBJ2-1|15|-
TGCAGTGCTAGAGGGGCGGACAGGCCGCACAATGAGCAGTTCTTC
CSARGADRPHNEQFF
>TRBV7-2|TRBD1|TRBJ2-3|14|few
TGTGCCACCAACAGGGGGAGGAGCACAGATACGCAGTATTTT
CATNRGRSTDTQYF
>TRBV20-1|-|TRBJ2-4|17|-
TGCAGTGCTCGGACAGACTCGACGACCCTAGCCAAAAACATTCAGTACTTC
CSARTDSTTLAKNIQYF
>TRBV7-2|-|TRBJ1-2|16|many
TGTGCCAGCAGCTTACAAAGTGACAGCACCGTCGGGGGCTACACCTTC
CASSLQSDSTVGGYTF